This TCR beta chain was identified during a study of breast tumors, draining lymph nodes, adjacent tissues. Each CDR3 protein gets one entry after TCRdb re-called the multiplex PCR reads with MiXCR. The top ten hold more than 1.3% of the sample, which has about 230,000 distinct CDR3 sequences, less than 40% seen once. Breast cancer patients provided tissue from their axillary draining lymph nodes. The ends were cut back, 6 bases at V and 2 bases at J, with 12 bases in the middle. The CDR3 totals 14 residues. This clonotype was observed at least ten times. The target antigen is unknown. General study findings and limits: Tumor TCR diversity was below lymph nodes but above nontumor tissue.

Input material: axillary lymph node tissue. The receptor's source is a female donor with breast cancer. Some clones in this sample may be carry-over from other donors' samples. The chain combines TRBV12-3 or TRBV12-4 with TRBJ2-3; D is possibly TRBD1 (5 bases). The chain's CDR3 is CASRSTADTDTQYF. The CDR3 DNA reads TGTGCCAGCAGATCGACAGCCGACACAGATACGCAGTATTTT.